The source of this TCR beta chain is a study of blood T cell repertoires in COVID-19. This table comes from immunoSEQ multiplex PCR, and its TCRdb copy is limited to in-frame clones, with some not included. This sample has some 280,000 clones, with roughly 80% found just once. Sequenced material: peripheral blood. This TCR was recovered from a woman aged 45-59 years with active or convalescent COVID-19.

CDR3 region: CAISATGMMVEQYF. The CDR3 DNA follows: TGTGCCATCAGTGCAACGGGGATGATGGTCGAGCAGTACTTC. The chain has TRBV10-3 and TRBJ2-7, with D perhaps matching TRBD2 (5 bases). Germline assignment: CDR1 ENHRY and CDR2 SYGVKD. This CDR3 spans 14 amino acids. V was cut by 4 bases and J by 6 bases, with 16 bases left in between.